Presented here are 5 T cell receptor beta chains from one specimen sequenced in a study of OX40 agonist ivuxolimab in advanced cancers. Assay: immunoSEQ multiplex PCR; the TCRdb copy retains only in-frame clones and omits some. The table lists tens of thousands of clones, about 91% of them singletons. The sample here was CD4+ or CD8+ T cells sorted from blood, taken in a trial of the OX40 agonist ivuxolimab. These receptor sequences come from an adult with an advanced solid tumor such as melanoma, head and neck, liver or kidney cancer.

This clone was seen only once. The chain couples TRBV11-1 to TRBJ2-1, with D perhaps TRBD2 (5 bases). The CDR3 runs 14 residues. Per germline, CDR1 SGHAT and CDR2 FQDESV (reference sequence). The ends were cut back, 3 bases at V and 10 bases at J, with 16 bases in the middle. The chain's CDR3 is CASSLGEHLKEQFF. The CDR3 DNA is TGTGCCAGCAGCTTGGGAGAGCATCTTAAGGAGCAGTTCTTC.

J is TRBJ2-7 and V is TRBV5-4; the match to TRBD1 covers 7 bases. The trim removed 5 bases at V and 1 base at J, leaving 9 bases unmatched. Germline CDR1 SGHNT, CDR2 YYREEE (reference sequence). This CDR3 spans 15 amino acids. In DNA, the CDR3 is TGTGCCAGCAGTAAATCAGGGGGTAGGTCCTACGAGCAGTACTTC. Protein: CASSKSGGRSYEQYF.

The chain has TRBV14 and TRBJ2-3; D call uncertain. Trimming left V 5 bases short and J 2 bases short, with 20 bases between. The CDR3 totals 17 residues. Germline CDR1 is SGHDN and CDR2 is FVKESK. CDR3 in amino acids: CASSSTLTIGLTDTQYF. The CDR3 region has the DNA TGTGCCAGCAGCTCAACTTTGACAATCGGGCTCACAGATACGCAGTATTTT.

This sequence joins TRBV28 and TRBJ1-4; D is possibly TRBD1 (5 bases). Looked up from germline, CDR1 is MDHEN and CDR2 is SYDVKM. The V end lost 5 bases, the J end lost 8 bases, and 33 bases lay between the germline ends. This CDR3 region has 20 residues. The CDR3 protein is CASSLPLQRALTGRNEKLFF. CDR3 nucleotides: TGTGCCAGCAGTCTCCCGCTCCAACGGGCGCTGACGGGGCGTAACGAAAAACTGTTTTTT. Full variable domain (outside the CDR3, taken from reference TRBV28 and TRBJ1-4): DVKVTQSSRYLVKRTGEKVFLECVQDMDHENMFWYRQDPGLGLRLIYFSYDVKMKEKGDIPEGYSVSREKKERFSLILESASTNQTSMYLCASSLPLQRALTGRNEKLFFGSGTQLSVL.

With regard to this clone: At one boundary the junction diverges from the germline segment, which might be a read error. The chain combines TRBV28 with TRBJ2-1; D is unclear. Germline loops: CDR1 MDHEN, CDR2 SYDVKM. The CDR3 has 14 residues. CDR3 sequence (DNA): TGTGTCAGCGACCGGACGAGCTCCTACAATGAGCAGTTCTTC. Amino acid sequence: CVSDRTSSYNEQFF.